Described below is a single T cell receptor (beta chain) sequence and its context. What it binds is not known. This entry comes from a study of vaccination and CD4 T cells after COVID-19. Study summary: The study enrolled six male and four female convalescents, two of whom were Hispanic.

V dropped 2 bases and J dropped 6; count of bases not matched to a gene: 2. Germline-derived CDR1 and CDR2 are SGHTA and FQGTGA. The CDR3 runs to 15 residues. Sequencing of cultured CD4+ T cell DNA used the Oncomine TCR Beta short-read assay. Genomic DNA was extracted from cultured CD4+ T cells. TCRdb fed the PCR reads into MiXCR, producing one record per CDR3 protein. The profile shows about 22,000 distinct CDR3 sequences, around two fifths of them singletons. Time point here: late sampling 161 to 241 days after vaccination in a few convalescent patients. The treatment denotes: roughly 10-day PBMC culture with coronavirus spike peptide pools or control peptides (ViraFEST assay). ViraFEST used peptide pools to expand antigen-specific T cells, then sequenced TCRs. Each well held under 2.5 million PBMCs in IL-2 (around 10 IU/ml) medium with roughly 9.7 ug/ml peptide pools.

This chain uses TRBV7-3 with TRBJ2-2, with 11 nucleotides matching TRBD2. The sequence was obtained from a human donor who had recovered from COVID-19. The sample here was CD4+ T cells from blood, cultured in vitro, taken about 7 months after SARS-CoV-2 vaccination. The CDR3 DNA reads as TGTGCCAGCAGCTTAGAACTAGCGGGAGCCGGGGAGCTGTTTTTT. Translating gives CASSLELAGAGELFF.